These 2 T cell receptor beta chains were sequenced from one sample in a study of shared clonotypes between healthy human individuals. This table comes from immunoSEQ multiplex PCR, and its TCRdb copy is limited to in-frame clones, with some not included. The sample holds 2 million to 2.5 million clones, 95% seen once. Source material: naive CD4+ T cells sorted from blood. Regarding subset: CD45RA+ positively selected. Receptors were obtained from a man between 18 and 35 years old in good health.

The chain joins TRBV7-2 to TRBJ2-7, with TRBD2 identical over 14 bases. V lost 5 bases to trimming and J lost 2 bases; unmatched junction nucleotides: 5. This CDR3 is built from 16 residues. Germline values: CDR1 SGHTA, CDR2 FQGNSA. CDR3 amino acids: CASSTGLAGGTYEQYF. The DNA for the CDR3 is TGTGCCAGCAGCACCGGACTAGCGGGAGGAACCTACGAGCAGTACTTC.

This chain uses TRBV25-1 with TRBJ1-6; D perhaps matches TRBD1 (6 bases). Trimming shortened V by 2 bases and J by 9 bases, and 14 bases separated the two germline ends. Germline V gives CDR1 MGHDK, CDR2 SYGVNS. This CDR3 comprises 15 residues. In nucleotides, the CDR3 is TGTGCCAGCAGTGAAAATATAGGACAGCTTTCACCCCTCCACTTT. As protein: CASSENIGQLSPLHF.